Below are 14 T cell receptor beta chains sequenced from a single sample in a study of blood T cell repertoires in COVID-19. TCRdb's copy holds only in-frame clones and misses some; the assay was immunoSEQ multiplex PCR. The sample carries 150,000 to 200,000 clones, 82% recorded once. Sequenced: peripheral blood. These receptor sequences come from a woman aged 25 to 39 with acute or convalescent COVID-19.

In this sample, this clone turned up once. The V and J genes are TRBV15 and TRBJ2-3; D is possibly TRBD2 (6 bases). V shed 2 bases and J shed 1 base, with 13 bases lying between them. This CDR3 comprises 16 residues. CDR1 is LNHNV, CDR2 YYDKDF, per germline (reference sequence). DNA of the CDR3: TGTGCCACCAGCAGAACCCGACTAGGAGGCACAGATACGCAGTATTTT. It is translated as CATSRTRLGGTDTQYF.

The V gene is TRBV18, the J gene TRBJ1-3; D not certain. V was clipped by 2 bases and J by 0 bases, with 8 bases between them. This CDR3 contains 15 residues. The germline CDR1 and CDR2 sequences are KGHSH and LQKENI. CDR3 sequence reads: CASSPGPLSGNTIYF. The CDR3 region has the DNA TGTGCCAGCTCACCAGGCCCCCTCTCTGGAAACACCATATATTTT.

The rearrangement uses TRBV6-5 and TRBJ1-3; TRBD1 matches at 8 bases. The germline V gene encodes CDR1 MNHEY and CDR2 SVGAGI. J was trimmed by 2 bases and V by 6 bases; bases with no gene match: 3. The CDR3 is 14 amino acids. DNA for the CDR3: TGTGCCAGCAGGGACAGGGCCACTGGAAACACCATATATTTT. Its translation: CASRDRATGNTIYF.

This clone was observed once. For the CDR3, the DNA is TGCGCCAGCAGCCCAGGCCCCCCCGGACAGGGTGGATCACCCCTCCACTTT. It is translated as CASSPGPPGQGGSPLHF. The J gene is TRBJ1-6, the V gene TRBV4-3, with 8 bases aligning to TRBD1. This CDR3 spans 17 amino acids. Germline loops: CDR1 LGHNA, CDR2 YSLEER. V shed 4 bases, J shed 10 bases, and the junction held 15 bases outside the gene matches.

The V gene is TRBV21-1, the J gene TRBJ1-2. TRBV21-1 represents a pseudogene. The CDR3 runs 12 residues. DNA for the CDR3: TGTGCCAGCACCGAAACGAGAGAAGGCTACACCTTC. Its protein is CASTETREGYTF.

Points on this clone: Mismatch with germline at one junction end may stem from a read error. This chain joins TRBV7-7 and TRBJ2-1; 11 bases are a match to TRBD2. Germline V gene lookup returns CDR1 SSHAT and CDR2 FNYEAQ (reference sequence). This CDR3 is built from 14 residues. This CDR3 is CASSPGTSGGEQFF. The CDR3 bases are TGTGCTAGCAGCCCTGGGACTAGCGGTGGTGAGCAGTTCTTC.

In the case of this clone: Other nucleotide sequences in the sample specify the same CDR3. This rearrangement joins TRBV5-1 to TRBJ2-3; D not resolved. The CDR3 has 12 amino acids. V was clipped by 0 bases and J by 4 bases, with 3 bases between them. The germline CDR1 and CDR2 sequences are SGHRS and YFSETQ. The CDR3 sequence is CASSLASDTQYF. CDR3 nucleotides: TGCGCCAGCAGCTTGGCCTCAGATACGCAGTATTTT.

V is TRBV24-1 and J is TRBJ2-3; 11 positions match TRBD2. V was clipped by 2 bases and J by 1 base; unmatched bases: 4. This CDR3 has 17 amino acids. Germline V gene sequence: CDR1 KGHDR, CDR2 SFDVKD. The CDR3 DNA is TGTGCCACCAGTGATTATCCGACTAGCGGGGGCACAGATACGCAGTATTTT. Its protein product is CATSDYPTSGGTDTQYF.

The chain combines TRBV4-1 with TRBJ1-5; 9 bases line up with TRBD1. The CDR3 is 15 amino acids. J was trimmed by 4 bases and V by 1 base; bases with no gene match: 2. CDR1 is MGHRA, CDR2 YSYEKL, per germline. Written as DNA, the CDR3 is TGCGCCAGCAGCCAAGGGGACAGGGAAAATCAGCCCCAGCATTTT. It yields the protein CASSQGDRENQPQHF.

A single count supports this clone. This chain joins TRBV28 and TRBJ1-5; D is unresolved. The V end was cut by 4 bases, the J end by 5 bases, with 15 bases between. CDR3 length: 15 residues. CDR1 MDHEN and CDR2 SYDVKM come from the germline V gene. The chain's CDR3 is CASSSPRLVDQPQHF. CDR3 DNA: TGTGCCAGCAGTTCCCCTCGGTTGGTCGATCAGCCCCAGCATTTT.

The V and J genes are TRBV11-2 and TRBJ1-1; no clear D. This CDR3 is built from 13 residues. V was clipped by 1 base and J by 8 bases, with 11 bases between them. Looked up from germline, CDR1 is SGHAT and CDR2 is FQNNGV. CDR3: CASSLVAGKEAFF. The DNA for the CDR3 is TGTGCCAGCAGCTTAGTGGCGGGCAAAGAAGCTTTCTTT.

V and J are TRBV19 and TRBJ2-7; TRBD1 agrees at 7 bases. Germline trimming cut 2 bases from V and 1 base from J; bases unmatched to any gene: 5. CDR1 LNHDA and CDR2 SQIVND come from the germline V gene (reference sequence). This CDR3 spans 15 amino acids. The CDR3 coding sequence is TGTGCCAGTAGTATAAGTTACAGGGGTTCCTACGAGCAGTACTTC. Amino acid sequence: CASSISYRGSYEQYF.

The chain carries TRBV5-6 and TRBJ1-3; D may be TRBD1 (5 bases). V was pared by 2 bases and J by 1 base, with 13 bases between. Looked up from germline, CDR1 is SGHDT and CDR2 is YYEEEE. The CDR3 consists of 16 residues. CDR3 region: CASSFFDRTSGNTIYF. CDR3 coding DNA: TGTGCCAGCAGCTTTTTTGACAGAACATCTGGAAACACCATATATTTT. Variable domain in full (rest from reference TRBV5-6 and TRBJ1-3): DAGVTQSPTHLIKTRGQQVTLRCSPKSGHDTVSWYQQALGQGPQFIFQYYEEEERQRGNFPDRFSGHQFPNYSSELNVNALLLGDSALYLCASSFFDRTSGNTIYFGEGSWLTVV.

The CDR3 DNA sequence: TGTGCCAGTAGTATCCAAAGGACAGGGAGGCATAGCAATCAGCCCCAGCATTTT. It is translated as CASSIQRTGRHSNQPQHF. V usage is TRBV19 and J usage is TRBJ1-5; the match to TRBD1 covers 8 bases. V gave up 3 bases and J gave up 0 bases; unmatched junction bases: 10. Per the germline V gene, CDR1 is LNHDA and CDR2 is SQIVND (reference sequence). This CDR3 has 18 residues.